Listed here are 14 T cell receptor beta chains from one sample, sequenced in a study of blood T cell repertoires in COVID-19. Clones were read by immunoSEQ multiplex PCR, and TCRdb kept only the in-frame ones, dropping some. Among about 250,000 clones listed, 88% were seen once. Sequencing was done on a sample of PBMCs or T cells enriched from blood (not recorded which). All receptors derive from a woman between 50 and 59 years old who had recovered from COVID-19.

The chain carries TRBV19 and TRBJ2-1, with 12 positions matching TRBD2. Germline assignment: CDR1 LNHDA and CDR2 SQIVND (reference sequence). With 5 bases clipped from V and 3 bases from J, the junction kept 5 bases outside the gene matches. This CDR3 contains 16 residues. CDR3 amino acids: CASSVSLAGGYNEQFF. In DNA, the CDR3 is TGTGCCAGTAGTGTCTCACTAGCGGGGGGCTACAATGAGCAGTTCTTC.

V is TRBV9 and J is TRBJ2-6, with a possible D match to TRBD1 (6 bases). The germline gives CDR1 SGDLS, CDR2 YYNGEE. Trimming removed 0 bases at V and 5 bases at J, with 12 bases between. The CDR3 has 16 residues. DNA of the CDR3: TGTGCCAGCAGCGTAGGGACAGATTTAAGGGCCAACGTCCTGACTTTC. It encodes CASSVGTDLRANVLTF.

This rearrangement joins TRBV27 to TRBJ1-2; tentative D call: TRBD1 (5 bases). The V and J ends lost 0 bases and 6 bases respectively, with 17 bases between them. This CDR3 contains 16 residues. The germline V gene has CDR1 MNHEY and CDR2 SMNVEV (reference sequence). DNA for the CDR3: TGTGCCAGCAGTTTATCGTACCTCGGCAGGGTAAATGGCTACACCTTC. As protein: CASSLSYLGRVNGYTF.

This clone was counted a few times. The genes are TRBV6-6 and TRBJ1-4; 11 bases line up with TRBD1. V gave up 5 bases and J gave up 5 bases; unmatched junction bases: 4. Germline V gives CDR1 MNHNY, CDR2 SVGAGI (reference sequence). The CDR3 has 15 amino acids. CDR3 loop: CASSRGQGANEKLFF. The DNA for the CDR3 is TGTGCCAGCAGTCGCGGACAGGGGGCAAATGAAAAACTGTTTTTT.

This sequence joins TRBV11-2 and TRBJ1-2; 7 bases agree with TRBD1. There are 14 residues in the CDR3. Germline V CDR1 and CDR2: SGHAT, FQNNGV. Trimming removed 1 base from V and 5 bases from J; junction bases left unmatched: 4. CDR3 bases: TGTGCCAGCAGCTTAGGACAGGGACATTATGGCTACACCTTC. Encoded protein: CASSLGQGHYGYTF.

The chain has TRBV12-3 or TRBV12-4 and TRBJ1-2, with a weak D call TRBD1 (5 bases). There are 12 residues in the CDR3. The ends were cut back, 5 bases at V and 5 bases at J, with 9 bases in the middle. CDR3 DNA: TGTGCCAGCAGTCCCCAGGGTTATGGCTACACCTTC. It specifies CASSPQGYGYTF.

This clone was picked up a small number of times. The chain recombines TRBV9 with TRBJ1-6; TRBD1 is a possible D gene (5 bases). The germline gives CDR1 SGDLS, CDR2 YYNGEE. This CDR3 has 13 residues. The V and J ends lost 7 bases and 5 bases respectively, with 10 bases between them. The CDR3 is CASGADHNSPLHF. CDR3 nucleotide sequence: TGTGCCAGCGGGGCAGACCATAATTCACCCCTCCACTTT.

The chain carries TRBV7-2 and TRBJ2-7; D gene unclear. The length of the CDR3 is 15 residues. The germline gives CDR1 SGHTA, CDR2 FQGNSA. V lost 5 bases and J lost 0, with 14 bases in between. CDR3 DNA: TGTGCCAGCAGCCCCCAAAGCCAAAGCTCCTACGAGCAGTACTTC. Translated, it gives CASSPQSQSSYEQYF.

The rearrangement joins TRBV5-4 to TRBJ2-7, with 11 bases identical to TRBD2. Germline V gene data show CDR1 as SGHNT and CDR2 as YYREEE (reference sequence). This CDR3 has 18 amino acids. V lost 4 bases to trimming and J lost 4 bases; unmatched junction nucleotides: 16. CDR3 in amino acids: CASSGGLAAPAGVYEQYF. DNA for the CDR3: TGTGCCAGCAGCGGGGGACTAGCGGCACCTGCGGGGGTATACGAGCAGTACTTC.

V usage is TRBV28 and J usage is TRBJ2-7; 8 bases line up with TRBD1. This CDR3 region has 15 residues. The V gene end was trimmed by 5 bases and the J gene end by 2 bases; junction bases not matched to a gene: 8. CDR1 is MDHEN and CDR2 is SYDVKM in the germline V gene. CDR3: CASSPRDRRTYEQYF. The CDR3 DNA sequence: TGTGCCAGCAGTCCCCGGGACAGGCGTACCTACGAGCAGTACTTC.

The chain has TRBV6-2 or TRBV6-3 and TRBJ2-2; 12 bases match TRBD2. The CDR3 loop spans 15 amino acids. J gave up 4 bases and V 6 bases, and 3 bases lay outside the gene matches. The germline gives CDR1 MNHEY, CDR2 SVGEGT. The CDR3 DNA is TGTGCCAGCAGCGAACTAGCGGGAGGCACCGGGGAGCTGTTTTTT. It translates to CASSELAGGTGELFF.

The rearrangement uses TRBV28 and TRBJ1-5; D unresolved. Trimming shortened V by 3 bases and J by 0 bases, and 9 bases separated the two germline ends. CDR1 is MDHEN and CDR2 is SYDVKM in the germline V gene. The CDR3 contains 15 residues. DNA of the CDR3: TGTGCCAGCAGTTTGGTACTGAATAGCAATCAGCCCCAGCATTTT. It codes for CASSLVLNSNQPQHF.

The sample holds a few counts of this clone. The chain joins TRBV7-2 to TRBJ1-2; 10 bases agree with TRBD1. This CDR3 contains 15 residues. Germline trimming cut 5 bases from V and 8 bases from J; bases unmatched to any gene: 11. The germline CDR1 and CDR2 sequences are SGHTA and FQGNSA. The CDR3 DNA follows: TGTGCCAGCAGCGCAGGGACAGGGGCCCTATTCGGCTACACCTTC. The encoded protein is CASSAGTGALFGYTF.

This chain uses TRBV5-4 with TRBJ1-1, with D possibly TRBD1 on 5 matching bases. Trimming left V 5 bases short and J 5 bases short, with 16 bases between. The CDR3 contains 14 residues. Per germline, CDR1 SGHNT and CDR2 YYREEE (reference sequence). Written as DNA, the CDR3 is TGTGCCAGCAGGTCCGGCAGGAGGGGTACTGAAGCTTTCTTT. Translating it yields CASRSGRRGTEAFF. The whole variable domain, filled in from reference TRBV5-4 and TRBJ1-1, reads ETGVTQSPTHLIKTRGQQVTLRCSSQSGHNTVSWYQQALGQGPQFIFQYYREEENGRGNFPPRFSGLQFPNYSSELNVNALELDDSALYLCASRSGRRGTEAFFGQGTRLTVV.